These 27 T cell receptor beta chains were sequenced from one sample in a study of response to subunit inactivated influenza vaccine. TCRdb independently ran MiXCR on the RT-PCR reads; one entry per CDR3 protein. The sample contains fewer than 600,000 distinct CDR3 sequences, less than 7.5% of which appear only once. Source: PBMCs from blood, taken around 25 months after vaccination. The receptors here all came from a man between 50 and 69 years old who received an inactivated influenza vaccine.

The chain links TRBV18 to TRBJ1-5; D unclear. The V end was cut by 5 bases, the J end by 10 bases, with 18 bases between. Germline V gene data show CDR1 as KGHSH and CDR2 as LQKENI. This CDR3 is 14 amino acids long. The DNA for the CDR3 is TGTGCCAGCTCAAGTCGGACGTCGATGGAACCCCAGCATTTT. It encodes CASSSRTSMEPQHF.

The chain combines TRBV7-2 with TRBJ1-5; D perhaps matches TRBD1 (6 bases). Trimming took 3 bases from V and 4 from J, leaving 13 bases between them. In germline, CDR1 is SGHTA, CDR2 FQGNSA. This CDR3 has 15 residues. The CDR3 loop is CASSFTQGRNQPQHF. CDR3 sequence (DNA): TGTGCCAGCAGCTTTACTCAGGGGCGGAATCAGCCCCAGCATTTT.

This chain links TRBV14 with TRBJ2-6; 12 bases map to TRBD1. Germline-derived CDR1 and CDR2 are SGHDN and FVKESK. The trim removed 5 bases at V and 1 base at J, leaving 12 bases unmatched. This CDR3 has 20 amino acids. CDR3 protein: CASSAGPGQGALSGANVLTF. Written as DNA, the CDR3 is TGTGCCAGCAGCGCGGGGCCGGGACAGGGGGCTTTATCTGGGGCCAACGTCCTGACTTTC.

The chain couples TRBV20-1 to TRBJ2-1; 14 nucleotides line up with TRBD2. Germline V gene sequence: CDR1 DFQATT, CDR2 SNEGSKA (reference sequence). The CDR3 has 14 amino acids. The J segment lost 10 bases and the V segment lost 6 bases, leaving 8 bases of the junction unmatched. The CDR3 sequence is CSAAGTSGGREQFF. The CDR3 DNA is TGCAGTGCCGCCGGGACTAGCGGGGGCAGGGAGCAGTTCTTC.

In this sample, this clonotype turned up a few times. The CDR3 sequence is CASSPPRNEQFF. The CDR3 nucleotides read TGTGCCAGCAGTCCCCCTAGGAATGAGCAGTTCTTC. V and J are TRBV28 and TRBJ2-1; D ambiguous. Germline V CDR1 and CDR2: MDHEN, SYDVKM. CDR3 length equals 12 residues. Trimming removed 5 bases from V and 7 bases from J, with 9 bases in between.

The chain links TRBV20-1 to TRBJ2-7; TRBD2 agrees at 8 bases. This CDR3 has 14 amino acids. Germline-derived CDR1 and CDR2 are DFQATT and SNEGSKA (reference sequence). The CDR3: CSAERLAHDYEQYF. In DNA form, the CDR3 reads TGCAGCGCCGAGAGACTAGCGCATGACTACGAGCAGTACTTC.

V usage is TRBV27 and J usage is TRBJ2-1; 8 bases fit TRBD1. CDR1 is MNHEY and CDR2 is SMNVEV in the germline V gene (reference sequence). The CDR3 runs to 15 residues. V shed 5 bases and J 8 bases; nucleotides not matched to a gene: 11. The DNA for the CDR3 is TGTGCCAGCAGTCTCTCGACAGGGGCATGGGATGAGCAGTTCTTC. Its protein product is CASSLSTGAWDEQFF.

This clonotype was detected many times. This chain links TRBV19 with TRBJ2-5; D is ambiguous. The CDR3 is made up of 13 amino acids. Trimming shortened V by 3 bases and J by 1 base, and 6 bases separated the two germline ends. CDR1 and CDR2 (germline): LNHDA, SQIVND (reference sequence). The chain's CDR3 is CASSIQSQETQYF. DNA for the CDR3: TGTGCCAGTAGTATCCAGAGCCAAGAGACCCAGTACTTC. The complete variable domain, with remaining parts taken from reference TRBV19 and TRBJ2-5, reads DGGITQSPKYLFRKEGQNVTLSCEQNLNHDAMYWYRQDPGQGLRLIYYSQIVNDFQKGDIAEGYSVSREKKESFPLTVTSAQKNPTAFYLCASSIQSQETQYFGPGTRLLVL.

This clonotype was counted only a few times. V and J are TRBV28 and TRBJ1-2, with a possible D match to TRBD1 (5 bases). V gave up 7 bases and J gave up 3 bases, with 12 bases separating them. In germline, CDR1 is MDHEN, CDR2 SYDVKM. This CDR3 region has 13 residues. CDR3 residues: CASNKGDDYGYTF. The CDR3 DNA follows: TGTGCCAGCAACAAAGGGGACGACTATGGCTACACCTTC.

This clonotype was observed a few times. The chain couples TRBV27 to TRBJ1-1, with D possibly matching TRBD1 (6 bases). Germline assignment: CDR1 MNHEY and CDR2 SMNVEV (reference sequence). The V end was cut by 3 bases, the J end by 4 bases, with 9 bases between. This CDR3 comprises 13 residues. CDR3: CASSLSGVTEAFF. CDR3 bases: TGTGCCAGCAGTTTGTCAGGGGTCACTGAAGCTTTCTTT.

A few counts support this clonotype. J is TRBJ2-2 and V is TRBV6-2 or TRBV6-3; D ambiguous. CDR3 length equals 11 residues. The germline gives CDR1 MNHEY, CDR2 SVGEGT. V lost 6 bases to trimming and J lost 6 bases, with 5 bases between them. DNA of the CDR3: TGTGCCAGCAGGCATCCCGGGGAGCTGTTTTTT. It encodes CASRHPGELFF.

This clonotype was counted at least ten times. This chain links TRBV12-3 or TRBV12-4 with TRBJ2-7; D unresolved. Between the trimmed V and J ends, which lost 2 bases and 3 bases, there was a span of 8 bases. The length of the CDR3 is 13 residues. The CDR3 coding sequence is TGTGCCAGCAGTTTAAGTTACCGCTACGAGCAGTACTTC. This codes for CASSLSYRYEQYF.

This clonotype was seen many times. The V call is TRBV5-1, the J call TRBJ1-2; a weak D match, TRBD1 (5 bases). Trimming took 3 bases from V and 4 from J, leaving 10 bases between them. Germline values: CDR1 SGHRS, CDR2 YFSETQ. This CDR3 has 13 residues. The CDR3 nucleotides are TGCGCCAGCAGCTCGGACACTATCTATGGCTACACCTTC. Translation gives CASSSDTIYGYTF.

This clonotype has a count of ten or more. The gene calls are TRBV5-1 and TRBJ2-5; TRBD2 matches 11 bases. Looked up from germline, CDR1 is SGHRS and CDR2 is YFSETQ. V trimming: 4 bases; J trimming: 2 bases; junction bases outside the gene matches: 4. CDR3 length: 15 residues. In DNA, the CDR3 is TGCGCCAGCAGCCCGGGACTAGCGGTACAAGAGACCCAGTACTTC. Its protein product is CASSPGLAVQETQYF.

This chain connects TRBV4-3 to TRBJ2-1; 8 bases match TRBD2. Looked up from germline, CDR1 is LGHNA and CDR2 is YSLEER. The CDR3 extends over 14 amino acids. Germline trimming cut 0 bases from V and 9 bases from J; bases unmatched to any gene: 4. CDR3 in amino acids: CASSQDWTSTEQFF. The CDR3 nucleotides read TGCGCCAGCAGCCAAGATTGGACTAGCACTGAGCAGTTCTTC.

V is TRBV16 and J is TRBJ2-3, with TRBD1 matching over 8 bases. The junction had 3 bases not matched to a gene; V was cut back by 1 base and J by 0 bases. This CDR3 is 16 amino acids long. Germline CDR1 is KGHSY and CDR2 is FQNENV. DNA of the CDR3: TGTGCCAGCAGCCAATTCCAGGGGGCTAGCACAGATACGCAGTATTTT. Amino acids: CASSQFQGASTDTQYF.

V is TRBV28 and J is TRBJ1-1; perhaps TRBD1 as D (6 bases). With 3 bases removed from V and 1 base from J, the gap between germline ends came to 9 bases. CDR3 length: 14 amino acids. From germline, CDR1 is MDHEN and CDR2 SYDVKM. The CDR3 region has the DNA TGTGCCAGCAGTTTGACAGGCAAGAACACTGAAGCTTTCTTT. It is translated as CASSLTGKNTEAFF.

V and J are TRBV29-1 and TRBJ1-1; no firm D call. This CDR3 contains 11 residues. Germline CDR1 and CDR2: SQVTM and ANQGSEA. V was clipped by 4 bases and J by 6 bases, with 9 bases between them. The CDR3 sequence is CSVVMASEAFF. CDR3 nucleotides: TGCAGCGTTGTTATGGCATCTGAAGCTTTCTTT.

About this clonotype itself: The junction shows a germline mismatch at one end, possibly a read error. This chain's CDR3 is CASSQGISTGELLF. CDR3 coding DNA: TGTGCCAGCAGCCAGGGTATAAGCACCGGGGAGCTGCTTTTT. V gene TRBV28 combines with J gene TRBJ2-2; D might be TRBD1 or TRBD2, each matching 5 bases. The germline V gene encodes CDR1 MDHEN and CDR2 SYDVKM. This CDR3 comprises 14 residues.

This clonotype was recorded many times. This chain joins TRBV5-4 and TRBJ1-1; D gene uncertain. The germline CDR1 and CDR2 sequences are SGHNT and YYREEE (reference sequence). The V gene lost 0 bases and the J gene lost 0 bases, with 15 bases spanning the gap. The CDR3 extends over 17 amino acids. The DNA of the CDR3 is TGTGCCAGCAGCTTGGATCGAGTTGGCATTCTGAACACTGAAGCTTTCTTT. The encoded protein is CASSLDRVGILNTEAFF.

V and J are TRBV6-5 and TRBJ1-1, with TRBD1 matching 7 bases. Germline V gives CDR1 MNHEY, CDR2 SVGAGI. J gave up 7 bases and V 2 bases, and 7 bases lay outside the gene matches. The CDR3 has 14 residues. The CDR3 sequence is CASSYAYRGGEAFF. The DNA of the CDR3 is TGTGCCAGCAGTTACGCCTACAGGGGAGGTGAAGCTTTCTTT.

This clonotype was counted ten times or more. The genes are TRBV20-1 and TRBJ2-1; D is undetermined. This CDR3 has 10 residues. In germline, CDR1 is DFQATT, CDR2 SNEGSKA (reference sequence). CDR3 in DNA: TGCAGCCAAGTTGACAATGAGCAGTTCTTC. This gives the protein CSQVDNEQFF.

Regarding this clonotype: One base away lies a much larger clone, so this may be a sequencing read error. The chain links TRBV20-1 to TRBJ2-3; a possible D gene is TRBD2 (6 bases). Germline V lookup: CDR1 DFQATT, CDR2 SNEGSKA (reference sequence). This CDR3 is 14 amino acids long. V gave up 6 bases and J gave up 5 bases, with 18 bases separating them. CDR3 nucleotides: TGCAGTGCAAGTAGCGGAGCTGACATAGATACGCAGTATTTT. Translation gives CSASSGADIDTQYF.

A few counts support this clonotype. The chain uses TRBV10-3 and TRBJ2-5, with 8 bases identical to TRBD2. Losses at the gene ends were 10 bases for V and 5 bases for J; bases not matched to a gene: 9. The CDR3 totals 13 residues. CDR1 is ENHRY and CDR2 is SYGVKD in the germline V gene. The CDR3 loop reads CATLAGPGETQYF. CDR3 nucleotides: TGTGCCACCTTAGCGGGGCCAGGGGAGACCCAGTACTTC.

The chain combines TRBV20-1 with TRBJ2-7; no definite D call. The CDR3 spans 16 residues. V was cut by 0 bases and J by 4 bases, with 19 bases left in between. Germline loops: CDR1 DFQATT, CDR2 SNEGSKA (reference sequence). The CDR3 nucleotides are TGCAGTGCTAGAGATCAGAGAGACACGGTGGTTTACGAGCAGTACTTC. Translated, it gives CSARDQRDTVVYEQYF.

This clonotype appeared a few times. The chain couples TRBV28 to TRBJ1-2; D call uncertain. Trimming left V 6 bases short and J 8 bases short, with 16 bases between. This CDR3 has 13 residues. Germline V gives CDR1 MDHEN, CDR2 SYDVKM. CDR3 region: CASSPHTPQGYTF. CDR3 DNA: TGTGCCAGCAGCCCACACACCCCACAAGGCTACACCTTC.

CDR3 amino acids: CACCLRAWGEGGQETQYF. The CDR3 bases are TGTGCCTGCTGTTTAAGGGCGTGGGGAGAAGGCGGCCAAGAGACCCAGTACTTC. The chain carries TRBV12-3 or TRBV12-4 and TRBJ2-5; a possible D gene is TRBD2 (5 bases). The CDR3 runs 18 residues. Trimming left V 11 bases short and J 1 base short, with 29 bases between.